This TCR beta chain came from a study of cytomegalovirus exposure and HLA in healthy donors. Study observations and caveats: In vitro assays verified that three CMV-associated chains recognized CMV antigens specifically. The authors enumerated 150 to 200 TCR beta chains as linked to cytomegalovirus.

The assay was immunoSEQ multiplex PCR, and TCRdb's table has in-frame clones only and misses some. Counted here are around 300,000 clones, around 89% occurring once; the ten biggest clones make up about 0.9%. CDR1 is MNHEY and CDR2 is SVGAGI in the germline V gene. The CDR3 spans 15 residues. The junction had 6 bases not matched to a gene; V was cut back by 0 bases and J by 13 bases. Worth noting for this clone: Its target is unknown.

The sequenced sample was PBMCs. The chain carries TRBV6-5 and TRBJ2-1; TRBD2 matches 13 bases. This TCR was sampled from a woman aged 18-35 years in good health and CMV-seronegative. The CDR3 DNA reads TGTGCCAGCAGTTACTCAGGGACTAGCGGGACGGAACAGTTCTTC. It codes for CASSYSGTSGTEQFF.